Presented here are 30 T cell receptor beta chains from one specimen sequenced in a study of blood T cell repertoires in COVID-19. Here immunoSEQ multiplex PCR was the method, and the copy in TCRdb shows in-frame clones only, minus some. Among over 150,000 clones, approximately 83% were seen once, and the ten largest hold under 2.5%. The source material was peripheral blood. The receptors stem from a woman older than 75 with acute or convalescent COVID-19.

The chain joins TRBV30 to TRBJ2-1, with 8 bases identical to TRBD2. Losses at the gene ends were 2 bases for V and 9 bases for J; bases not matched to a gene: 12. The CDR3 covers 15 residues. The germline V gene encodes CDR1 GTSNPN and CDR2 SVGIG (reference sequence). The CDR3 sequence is CAWSTTRGGASEQFF. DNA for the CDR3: TGTGCCTGGAGTACCACCCGGGGGGGGGCATCTGAGCAGTTCTTC.

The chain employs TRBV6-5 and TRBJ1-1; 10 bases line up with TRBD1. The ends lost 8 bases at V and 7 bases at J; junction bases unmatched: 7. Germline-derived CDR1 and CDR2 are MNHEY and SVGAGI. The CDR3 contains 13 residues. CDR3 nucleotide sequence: TGTGCCAGCTCCCTGGACAGGGGGGTTGAAGCTTTCTTT. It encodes CASSLDRGVEAFF.

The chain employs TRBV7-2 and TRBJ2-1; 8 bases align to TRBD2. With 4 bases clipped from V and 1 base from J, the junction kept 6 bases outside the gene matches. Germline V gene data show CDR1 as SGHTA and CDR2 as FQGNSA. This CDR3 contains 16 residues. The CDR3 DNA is TGTGCCAGCAGCTCGGGAGGGGGGAGGTCCTACAATGAGCAGTTCTTC. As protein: CASSSGGGRSYNEQFF.

The CDR3 protein is CASSLNFGTGVFMNTEAFF. CDR3 DNA: TGTGCCAGCAGCTTGAATTTCGGGACAGGGGTCTTCATGAACACTGAAGCTTTCTTT. The rearrangement joins TRBV5-8 to TRBJ1-1; 10 positions agree with TRBD1. V shed 1 base and J 0 bases; nucleotides not matched to a gene: 12. There are 19 residues in the CDR3. Looked up from germline, CDR1 is SGHTS and CDR2 is YDEGEE.

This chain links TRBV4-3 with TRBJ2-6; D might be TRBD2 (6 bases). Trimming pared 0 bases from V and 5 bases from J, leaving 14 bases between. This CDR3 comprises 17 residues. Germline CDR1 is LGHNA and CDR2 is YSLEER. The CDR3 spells CASSQEAAGLRANVLTF. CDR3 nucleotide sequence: TGCGCCAGCAGCCAAGAAGCTGCGGGGCTTCGGGCCAACGTCCTGACTTTC.

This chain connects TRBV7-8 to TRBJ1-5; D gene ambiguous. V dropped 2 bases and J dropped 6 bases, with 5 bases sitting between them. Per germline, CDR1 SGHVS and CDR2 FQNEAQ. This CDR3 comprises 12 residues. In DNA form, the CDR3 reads TGTGCCAGCAGCTTATTCTCTCAGCCCCAGCATTTT. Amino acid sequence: CASSLFSQPQHF.

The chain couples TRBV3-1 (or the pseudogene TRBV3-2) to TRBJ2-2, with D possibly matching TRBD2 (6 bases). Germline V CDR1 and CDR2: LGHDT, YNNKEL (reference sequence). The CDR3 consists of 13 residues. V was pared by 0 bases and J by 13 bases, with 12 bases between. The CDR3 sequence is CASSQDSWRGLFF. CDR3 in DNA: TGTGCCAGCAGCCAAGATAGTTGGAGGGGGCTGTTTTTT.

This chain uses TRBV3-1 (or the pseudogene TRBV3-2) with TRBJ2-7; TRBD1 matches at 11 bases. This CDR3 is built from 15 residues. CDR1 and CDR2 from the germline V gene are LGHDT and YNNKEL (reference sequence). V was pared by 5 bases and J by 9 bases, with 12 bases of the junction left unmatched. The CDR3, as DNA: TGTGCCAGCAGCGAACAACCGGGACAGGGGGATGCGCAGTACTTC. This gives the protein CASSEQPGQGDAQYF.

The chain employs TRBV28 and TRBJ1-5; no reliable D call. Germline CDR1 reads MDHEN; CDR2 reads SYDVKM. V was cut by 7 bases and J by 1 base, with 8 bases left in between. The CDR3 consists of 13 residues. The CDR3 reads CASISRSNQPQHF. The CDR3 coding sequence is TGTGCCAGCATTAGCCGGAGCAATCAGCCCCAGCATTTT. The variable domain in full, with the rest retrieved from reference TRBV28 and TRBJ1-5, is DVKVTQSSRYLVKRTGEKVFLECVQDMDHENMFWYRQDPGLGLRLIYFSYDVKMKEKGDIPEGYSVSREKKERFSLILESASTNQTSMYLCASISRSNQPQHFGDGTRLSIL.

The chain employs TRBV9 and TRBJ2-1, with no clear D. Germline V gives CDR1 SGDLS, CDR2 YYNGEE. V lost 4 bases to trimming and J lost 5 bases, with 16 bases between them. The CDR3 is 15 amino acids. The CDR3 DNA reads TGTGCCAGCAGCAACTCCTTGCGAGTGAACAATGAGCAGTTCTTC. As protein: CASSNSLRVNNEQFF.

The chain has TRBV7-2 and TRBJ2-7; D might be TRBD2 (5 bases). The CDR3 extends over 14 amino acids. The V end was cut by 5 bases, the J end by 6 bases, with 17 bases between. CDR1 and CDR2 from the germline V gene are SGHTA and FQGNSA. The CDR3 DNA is TGTGCCAGCAGCCATCAGGTAGGAGGCCGCGAGCAGTACTTC. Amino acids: CASSHQVGGREQYF. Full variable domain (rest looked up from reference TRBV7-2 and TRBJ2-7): GAGVSQSPSNKVTEKGKDVELRCDPISGHTALYWYRQSLGQGLEFLIYFQGNSAPDKSGLPSDRFSAERTGGSVSTLTIQRTQQEDSAVYLCASSHQVGGREQYFGPGTRLTVT.

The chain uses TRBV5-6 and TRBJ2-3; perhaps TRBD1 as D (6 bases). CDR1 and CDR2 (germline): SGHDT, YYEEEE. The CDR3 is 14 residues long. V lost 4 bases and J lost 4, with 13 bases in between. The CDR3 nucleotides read TGTGCCAGCAGCCCACAGGGTCCCGCAGATACGCAGTATTTT. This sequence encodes CASSPQGPADTQYF.

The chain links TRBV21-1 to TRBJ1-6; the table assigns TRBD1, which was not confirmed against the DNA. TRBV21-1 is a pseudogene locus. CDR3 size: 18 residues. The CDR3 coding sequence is TGTGCCAGCAGCACAAGGATCCGGACAGGGCCCCCCTATTCACCCCTCCACTTT. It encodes CASSTRIRTGPPYSPLHF.

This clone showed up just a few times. The CDR3 nucleotides are TGTGCCAGCAGTTCTTTTACCAGCGGGTCCTACGAGCAGTACTTC. This gives the protein CASSSFTSGSYEQYF. This rearrangement joins TRBV6-6 to TRBJ2-7; possibly TRBD2 for D (6 bases). V was clipped by 4 bases and J by 1 base, with 14 bases between them. CDR3 length: 15 residues. In germline, CDR1 is MNHNY, CDR2 SVGAGI (reference sequence).

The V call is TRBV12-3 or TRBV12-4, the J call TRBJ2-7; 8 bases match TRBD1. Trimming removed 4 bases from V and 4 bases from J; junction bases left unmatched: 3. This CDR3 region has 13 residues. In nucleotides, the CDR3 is TGTGCCAGCAGTTCCGGACAGGGATACGAGCAGTACTTC. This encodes CASSSGQGYEQYF.

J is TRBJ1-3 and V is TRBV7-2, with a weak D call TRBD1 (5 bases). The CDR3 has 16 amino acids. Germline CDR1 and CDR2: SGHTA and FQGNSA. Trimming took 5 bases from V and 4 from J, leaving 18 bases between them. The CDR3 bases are TGTGCCAGCAGCGCGACCTCGGGGGACGGGGGAAACACCATATATTTT. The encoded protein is CASSATSGDGGNTIYF.

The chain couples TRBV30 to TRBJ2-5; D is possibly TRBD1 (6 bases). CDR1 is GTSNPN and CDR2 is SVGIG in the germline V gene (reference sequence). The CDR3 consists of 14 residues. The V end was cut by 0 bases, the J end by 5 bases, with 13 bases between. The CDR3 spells CAWSVWGRGETQYF. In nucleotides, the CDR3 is TGTGCCTGGAGTGTTTGGGGGCGCGGGGAGACCCAGTACTTC.

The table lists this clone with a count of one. The CDR3 DNA is TGTGCCAGCATGCCGGGACAGGGGGCTTATGGCTACACCTTC. Protein product: CASMPGQGAYGYTF. V usage is TRBV6-5 and J usage is TRBJ1-2; 12 bases line up with TRBD1. V trimming: 7 bases; J trimming: 5 bases; junction bases outside the gene matches: 5. The CDR3 length is 14 residues. CDR1 is MNHEY, CDR2 SVGAGI, per germline.

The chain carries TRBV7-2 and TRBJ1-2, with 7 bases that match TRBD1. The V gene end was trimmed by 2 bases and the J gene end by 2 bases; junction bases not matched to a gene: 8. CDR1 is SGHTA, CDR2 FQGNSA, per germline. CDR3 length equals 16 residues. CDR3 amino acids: CASSLNALGQNYGYTF. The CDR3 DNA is TGTGCCAGCAGCTTAAATGCTTTGGGACAGAACTATGGCTACACCTTC.

The CDR3 DNA sequence: TGTGCCAGCAGCCCACGGACAGAGGCCCGAATGGACTACACCTTC. Encoded protein: CASSPRTEARMDYTF. The chain joins TRBV9 to TRBJ1-2; D possibly corresponds to TRBD1 (6 bases). There are 15 residues in the CDR3. The germline V gene encodes CDR1 SGDLS and CDR2 YYNGEE. V was shortened by 4 bases and J by 10 bases, with 23 bases between the two germline ends.

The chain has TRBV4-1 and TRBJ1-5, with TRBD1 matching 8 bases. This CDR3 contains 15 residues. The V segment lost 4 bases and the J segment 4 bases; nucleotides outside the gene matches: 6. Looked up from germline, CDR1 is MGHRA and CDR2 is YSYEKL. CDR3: CASSLRTGPNQPQHF. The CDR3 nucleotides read TGCGCCAGCAGCCTCCGGACAGGGCCAAATCAGCCCCAGCATTTT.

The CDR3 reads CAWGTGGSQPQHF. Here the CDR3 DNA reads TGTGCCTGGGGGACAGGGGGCAGTCAGCCCCAGCATTTT. V is TRBV30 and J is TRBJ1-5; 12 bases line up with TRBD1. The V gene end was trimmed by 5 bases and the J gene end by 6 bases; junction bases not matched to a gene: 2. The germline CDR1 and CDR2 sequences are GTSNPN and SVGIG (reference sequence). The CDR3 spans 13 residues.

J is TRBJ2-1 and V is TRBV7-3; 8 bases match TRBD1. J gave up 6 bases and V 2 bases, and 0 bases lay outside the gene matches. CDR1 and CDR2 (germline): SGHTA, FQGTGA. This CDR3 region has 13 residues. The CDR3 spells CASSLGQGNEQFF. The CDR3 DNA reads TGTGCCAGCAGCTTAGGACAGGGCAATGAGCAGTTCTTC.

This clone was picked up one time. CDR3 DNA sequence: TGTGCCAGCAGCTCCAGCGGACAGGGGATTTCACCCCTCCACTTT. The encoded protein is CASSSSGQGISPLHF. The V call is TRBV5-5, the J call TRBJ1-6; 9 bases line up with TRBD1. J lost 9 bases, V lost 3 bases, and 7 bases had no gene match. The CDR3 spans 15 residues. The V gene's germline CDR1 is SGHKS and CDR2 YYEKEE (reference sequence).

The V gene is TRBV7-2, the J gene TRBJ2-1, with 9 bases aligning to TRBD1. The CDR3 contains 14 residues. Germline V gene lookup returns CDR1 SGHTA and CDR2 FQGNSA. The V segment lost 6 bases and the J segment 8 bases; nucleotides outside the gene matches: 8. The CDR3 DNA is TGTGCCAGCAGTTTGGACAGGGGATCCGATGAGCAGTTCTTC. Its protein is CASSLDRGSDEQFF.

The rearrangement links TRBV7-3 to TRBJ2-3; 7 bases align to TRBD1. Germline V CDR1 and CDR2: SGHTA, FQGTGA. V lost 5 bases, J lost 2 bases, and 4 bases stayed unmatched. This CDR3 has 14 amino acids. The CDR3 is CASSPGQTTDTQYF. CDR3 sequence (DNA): TGTGCCAGCAGCCCGGGACAGACCACAGATACGCAGTATTTT.

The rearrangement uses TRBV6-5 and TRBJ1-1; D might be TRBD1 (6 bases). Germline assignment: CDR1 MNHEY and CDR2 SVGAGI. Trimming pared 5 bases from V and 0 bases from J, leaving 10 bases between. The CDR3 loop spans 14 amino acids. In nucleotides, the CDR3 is TGTGCCAGCAGTATGGGGACACTGAACACTGAAGCTTTCTTT. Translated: CASSMGTLNTEAFF.

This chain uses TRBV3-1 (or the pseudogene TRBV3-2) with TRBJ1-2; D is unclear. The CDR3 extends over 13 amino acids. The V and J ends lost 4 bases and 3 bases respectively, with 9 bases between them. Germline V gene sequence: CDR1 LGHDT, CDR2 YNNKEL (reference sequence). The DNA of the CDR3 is TGTGCCAGCAGCCCCGCGGGCGACTATGGCTACACCTTC. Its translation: CASSPAGDYGYTF.

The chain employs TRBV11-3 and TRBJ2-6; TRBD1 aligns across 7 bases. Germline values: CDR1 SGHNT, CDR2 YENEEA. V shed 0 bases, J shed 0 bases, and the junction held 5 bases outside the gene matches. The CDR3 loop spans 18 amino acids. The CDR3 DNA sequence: TGTGCCAGCAGCTTAGATGCCAGGGGGACCTCTGGGGCCAACGTCCTGACTTTC. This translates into CASSLDARGTSGANVLTF.

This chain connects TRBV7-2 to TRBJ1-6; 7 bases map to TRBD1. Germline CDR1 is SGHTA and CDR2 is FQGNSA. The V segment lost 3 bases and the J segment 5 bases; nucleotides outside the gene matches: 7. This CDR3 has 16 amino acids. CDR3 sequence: CASSLGRQGNNSPLHF. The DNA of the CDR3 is TGTGCCAGCAGCTTGGGGAGACAGGGTAATAATTCACCCCTCCACTTT.